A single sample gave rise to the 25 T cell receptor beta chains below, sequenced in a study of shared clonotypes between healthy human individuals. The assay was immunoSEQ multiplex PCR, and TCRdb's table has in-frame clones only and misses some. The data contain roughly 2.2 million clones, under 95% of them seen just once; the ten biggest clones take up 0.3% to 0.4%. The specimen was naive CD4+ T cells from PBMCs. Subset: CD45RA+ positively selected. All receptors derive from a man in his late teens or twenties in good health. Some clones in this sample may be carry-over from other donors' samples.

CDR3 sequence (DNA): TGTGCCATCAATCCGATTACTGTTGCTGTAGCTGGCTACACCTTC. Its protein product is CAINPITVAVAGYTF. The chain carries TRBV28 and TRBJ1-2; D uncertain. CDR3 length: 15 residues. Germline V gives CDR1 MDHEN, CDR2 SYDVKM. The V end lost 10 bases, the J end lost 7 bases, and 25 bases lay between the germline ends.

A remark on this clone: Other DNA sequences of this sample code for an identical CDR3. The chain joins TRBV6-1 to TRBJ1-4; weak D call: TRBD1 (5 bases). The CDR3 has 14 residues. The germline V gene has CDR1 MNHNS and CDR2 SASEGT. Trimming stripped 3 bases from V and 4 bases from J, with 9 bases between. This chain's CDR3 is CASSEGTDNEKLFF. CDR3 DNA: TGTGCCAGCAGTGAGGGGACTGATAATGAAAAACTGTTTTTT.

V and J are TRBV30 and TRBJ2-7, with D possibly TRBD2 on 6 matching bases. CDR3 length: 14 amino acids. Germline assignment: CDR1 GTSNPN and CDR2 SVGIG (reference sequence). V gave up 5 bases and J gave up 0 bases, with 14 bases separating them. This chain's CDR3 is CAWGALGGSYEQYF. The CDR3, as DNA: TGTGCCTGGGGTGCTCTGGGGGGCTCCTACGAGCAGTACTTC. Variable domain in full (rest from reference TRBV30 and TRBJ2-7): SQTIHQWPATLVQPVGSPLSLECTVEGTSNPNLYWYRQAAGRGLQLLFYSVGIGQISSEVPQNLSASRPQDRQFILSSKKLLLSDSGFYLCAWGALGGSYEQYFGPGTRLTVT.

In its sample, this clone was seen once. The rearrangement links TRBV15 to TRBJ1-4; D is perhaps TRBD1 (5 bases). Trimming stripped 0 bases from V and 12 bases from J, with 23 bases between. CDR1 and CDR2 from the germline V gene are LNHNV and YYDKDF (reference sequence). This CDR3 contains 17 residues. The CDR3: CATSRDYMGLLGGELFF. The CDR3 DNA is TGTGCCACCAGCAGAGATTATATGGGACTCCTGGGGGGAGAACTGTTTTTT. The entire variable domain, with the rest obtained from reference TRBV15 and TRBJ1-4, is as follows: DAMVIQNPRYQVTQFGKPVTLSCSQTLNHNVMYWYQQKSSQAPKLLFHYYDKDFNNEADTPDNFQSRRPNTSFCFLDIRSPGLGDTAMYLCATSRDYMGLLGGELFFGSGTQLSVL.

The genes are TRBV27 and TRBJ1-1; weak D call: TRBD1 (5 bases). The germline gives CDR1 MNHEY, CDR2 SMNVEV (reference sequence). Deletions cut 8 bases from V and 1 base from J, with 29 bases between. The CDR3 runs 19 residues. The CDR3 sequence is CASPGSRRGRGERNTEAFF. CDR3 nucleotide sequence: TGTGCCAGCCCCGGGAGCCGACGGGGGAGAGGGGAAAGGAACACTGAAGCTTTCTTT.

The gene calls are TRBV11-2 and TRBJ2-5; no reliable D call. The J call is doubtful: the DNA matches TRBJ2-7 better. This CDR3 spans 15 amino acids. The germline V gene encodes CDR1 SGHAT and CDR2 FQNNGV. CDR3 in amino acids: CASSSTTRAGAEQYF. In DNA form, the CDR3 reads TGTGCCAGCAGCTCTACCACCCGGGCCGGAGCCGAGCAGTACTTC.

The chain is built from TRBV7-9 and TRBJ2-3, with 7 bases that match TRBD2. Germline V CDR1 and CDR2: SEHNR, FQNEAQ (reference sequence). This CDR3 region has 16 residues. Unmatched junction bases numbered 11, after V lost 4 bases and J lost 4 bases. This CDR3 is CASSSGWWEGSDTQYF. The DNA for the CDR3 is TGTGCCAGCAGCTCCGGGTGGTGGGAGGGCTCAGATACGCAGTATTTT.

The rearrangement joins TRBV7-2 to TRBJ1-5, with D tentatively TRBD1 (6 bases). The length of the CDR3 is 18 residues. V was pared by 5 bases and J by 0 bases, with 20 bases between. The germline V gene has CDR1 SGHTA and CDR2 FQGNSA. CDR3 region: CASSPRGSGHLSNQPQHF. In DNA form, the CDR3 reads TGTGCCAGCAGCCCTAGGGGGAGCGGGCACCTTAGCAATCAGCCCCAGCATTTT.

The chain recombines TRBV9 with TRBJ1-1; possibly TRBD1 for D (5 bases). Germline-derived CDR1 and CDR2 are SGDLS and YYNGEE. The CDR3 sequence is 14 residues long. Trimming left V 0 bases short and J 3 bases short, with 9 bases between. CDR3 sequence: CASSVALGDTEAFF. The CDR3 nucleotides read TGTGCCAGCAGCGTAGCGTTGGGGGACACTGAAGCTTTCTTT.

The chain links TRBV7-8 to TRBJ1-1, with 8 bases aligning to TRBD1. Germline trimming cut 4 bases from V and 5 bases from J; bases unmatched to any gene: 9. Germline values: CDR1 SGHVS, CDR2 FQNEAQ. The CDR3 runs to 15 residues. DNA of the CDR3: TGTGCCAGCAGCTATCAGCAGGGGGCGCGGACTGAAGCTTTCTTT. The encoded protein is CASSYQQGARTEAFF.

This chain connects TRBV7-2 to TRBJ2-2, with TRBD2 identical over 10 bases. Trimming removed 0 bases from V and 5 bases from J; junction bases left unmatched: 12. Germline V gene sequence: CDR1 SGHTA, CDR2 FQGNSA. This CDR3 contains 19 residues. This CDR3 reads CASSLALTRASGRTGELFF. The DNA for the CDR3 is TGTGCCAGCAGCTTAGCGTTAACCAGGGCTAGCGGGAGAACCGGGGAGCTGTTTTTT. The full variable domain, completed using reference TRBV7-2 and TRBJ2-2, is GAGVSQSPSNKVTEKGKDVELRCDPISGHTALYWYRQSLGQGLEFLIYFQGNSAPDKSGLPSDRFSAERTGGSVSTLTIQRTQQEDSAVYLCASSLALTRASGRTGELFFGEGSRLTVL.

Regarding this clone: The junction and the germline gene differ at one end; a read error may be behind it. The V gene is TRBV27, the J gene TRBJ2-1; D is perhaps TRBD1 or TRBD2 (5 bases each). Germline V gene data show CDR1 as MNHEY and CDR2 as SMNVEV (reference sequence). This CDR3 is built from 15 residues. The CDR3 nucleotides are TGTGCCAGCAGCTTATCCCCCGGGACCGCCAATGAGCAGTTCTTC. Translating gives CASSLSPGTANEQFF.

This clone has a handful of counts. For the CDR3, the DNA is TGTGCCAGCTCACTCCGAAGGGTTAGAACAGATACGCAGTATTTT. Protein product: CASSLRRVRTDTQYF. The rearrangement uses TRBV18 and TRBJ2-3; D remains ambiguous. Between the trimmed V and J ends, which lost 4 bases and 3 bases, there was a span of 14 bases. The germline V gene has CDR1 KGHSH and CDR2 LQKENI. The CDR3 is 15 residues long.

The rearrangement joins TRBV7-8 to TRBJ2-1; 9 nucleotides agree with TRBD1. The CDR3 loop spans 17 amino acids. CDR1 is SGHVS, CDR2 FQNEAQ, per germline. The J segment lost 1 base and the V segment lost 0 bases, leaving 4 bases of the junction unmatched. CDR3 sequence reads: CASSLAYRGHSYNEQFF. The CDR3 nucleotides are TGTGCCAGCAGCTTAGCTTACAGGGGGCATTCCTACAATGAGCAGTTCTTC.

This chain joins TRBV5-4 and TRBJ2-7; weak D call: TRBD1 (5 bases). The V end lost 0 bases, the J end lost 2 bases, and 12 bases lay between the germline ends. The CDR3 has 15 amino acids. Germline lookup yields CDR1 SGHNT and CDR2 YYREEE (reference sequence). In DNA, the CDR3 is TGTGCCAGCAGCTTGGGGCAGGGTTATACCTACGAGCAGTACTTC. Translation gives CASSLGQGYTYEQYF.

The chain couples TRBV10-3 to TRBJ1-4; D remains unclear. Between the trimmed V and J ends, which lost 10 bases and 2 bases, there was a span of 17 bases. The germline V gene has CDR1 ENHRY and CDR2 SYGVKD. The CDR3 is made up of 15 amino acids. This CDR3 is CATRAGGMTNEKLFF. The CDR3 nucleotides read TGTGCCACCCGGGCCGGAGGAATGACTAATGAAAAACTGTTTTTT.

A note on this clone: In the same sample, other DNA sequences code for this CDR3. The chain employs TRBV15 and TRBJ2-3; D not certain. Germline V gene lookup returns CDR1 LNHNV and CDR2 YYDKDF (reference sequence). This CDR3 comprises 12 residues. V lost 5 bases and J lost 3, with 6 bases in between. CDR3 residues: CATSPGTDTQYF. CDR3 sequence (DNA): TGTGCCACCAGCCCCGGAACAGATACGCAGTATTTT.

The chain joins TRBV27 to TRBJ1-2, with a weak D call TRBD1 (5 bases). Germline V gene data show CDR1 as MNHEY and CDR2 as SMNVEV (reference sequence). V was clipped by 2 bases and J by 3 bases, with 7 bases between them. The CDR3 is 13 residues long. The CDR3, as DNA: TGTGCCAGCAGTTTAGAGGGGTACTATGGCTACACCTTC. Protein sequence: CASSLEGYYGYTF.

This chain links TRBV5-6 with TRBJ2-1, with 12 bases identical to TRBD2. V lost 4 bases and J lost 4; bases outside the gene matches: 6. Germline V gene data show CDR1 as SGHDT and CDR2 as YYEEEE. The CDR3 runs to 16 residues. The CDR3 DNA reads TGTGCCAGCAGCCAACTAGCGGGAGGAGCATACAATGAGCAGTTCTTC. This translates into CASSQLAGGAYNEQFF. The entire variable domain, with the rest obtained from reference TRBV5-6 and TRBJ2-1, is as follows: DAGVTQSPTHLIKTRGQQVTLRCSPKSGHDTVSWYQQALGQGPQFIFQYYEEEERQRGNFPDRFSGHQFPNYSSELNVNALLLGDSALYLCASSQLAGGAYNEQFFGPGTRLTVL.

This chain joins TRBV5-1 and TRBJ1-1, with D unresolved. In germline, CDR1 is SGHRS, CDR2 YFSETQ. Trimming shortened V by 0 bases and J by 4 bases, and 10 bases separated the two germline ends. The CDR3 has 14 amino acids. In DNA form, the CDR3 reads TGCGCCAGCAGCTTGGGTATCAGGTTCACTGAAGCTTTCTTT. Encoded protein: CASSLGIRFTEAFF.

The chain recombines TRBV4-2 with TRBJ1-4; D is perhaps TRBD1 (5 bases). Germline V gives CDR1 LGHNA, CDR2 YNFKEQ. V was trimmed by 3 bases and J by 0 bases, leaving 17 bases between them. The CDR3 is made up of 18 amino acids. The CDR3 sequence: CASSHGARPGATNEKLFF. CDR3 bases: TGTGCCAGCAGCCATGGGGCTAGGCCGGGGGCAACTAATGAAAAACTGTTTTTT.

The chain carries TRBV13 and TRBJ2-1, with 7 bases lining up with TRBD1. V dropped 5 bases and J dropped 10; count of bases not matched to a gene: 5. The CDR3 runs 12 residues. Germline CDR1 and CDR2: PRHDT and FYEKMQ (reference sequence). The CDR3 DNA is TGTGCCAGCAGCCTACAGGGGACCGAGCAGTTCTTC. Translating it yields CASSLQGTEQFF.

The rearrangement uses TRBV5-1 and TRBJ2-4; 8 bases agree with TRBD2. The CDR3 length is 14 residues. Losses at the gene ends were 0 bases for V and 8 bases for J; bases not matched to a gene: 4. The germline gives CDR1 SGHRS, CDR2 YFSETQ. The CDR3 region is CASSLAGGIDIQYF. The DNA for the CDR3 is TGCGCCAGCAGCTTGGCGGGAGGGATTGACATTCAGTACTTC.

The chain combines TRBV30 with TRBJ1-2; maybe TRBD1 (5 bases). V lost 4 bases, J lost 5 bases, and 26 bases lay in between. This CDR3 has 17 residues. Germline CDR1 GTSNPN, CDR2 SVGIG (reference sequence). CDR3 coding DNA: TGTGCCTGGATTGGGGACTCTTGGGGATTAGGGGTTTATGGCTACACCTTC. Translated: CAWIGDSWGLGVYGYTF.

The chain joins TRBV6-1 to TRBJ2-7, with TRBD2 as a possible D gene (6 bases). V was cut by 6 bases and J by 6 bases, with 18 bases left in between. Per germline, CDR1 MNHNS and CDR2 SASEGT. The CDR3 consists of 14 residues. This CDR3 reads CASSRGTALPEQYF. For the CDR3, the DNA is TGTGCCAGCAGCCGCGGGACTGCACTCCCCGAGCAGTACTTC.